This T cell receptor (beta chain) stems from a study of a mutant IDH1 vaccine in newly diagnosed glioma. At the level of the study: Patients were given eight vaccinations, scheduled in weeks 1, 3, 5, 7, 11, 15, 19 and 23. Vaccines began 4-6 weeks after radiotherapy alone, or with temozolomide cycles.

Concerning this clone: Its matching antigen is unknown.

Time point here: week 11, during vaccination. Vaccinated patients received 300 ug of mutant IDH1 20-mer peptide per dose, with topical imiquimod. Assay: immunoSEQ multiplex PCR; the TCRdb copy retains only in-frame clones and omits some. The sample includes some 60,000 clones, under 85% seen only once; the top ten take about 3.7%. Sequenced material: PBMCs, taken from a glioma patient whose treatment included an IDH1 peptide vaccine. The source is a man younger than 45 with glioma.

The CDR3 sequence is CASSLAQSGAGANVLTF. The CDR3 region has the DNA TGCGCCAGCAGCTTGGCTCAGTCAGGGGCGGGGGCCAACGTCCTGACTTTC. The chain employs TRBV5-1 and TRBJ2-6; tentative D call: TRBD1 (6 bases). CDR1 SGHRS and CDR2 YFSETQ come from the germline V gene. CDR3 length: 17 amino acids. Trimming removed 0 bases at V and 4 bases at J, with 14 bases between.